Listed here are 9 T cell receptor beta chains from one sample, sequenced in a study of T-cell memory formation after mild COVID-19. Via MiXCR, TCRdb re-called the 5' RACE reads, giving one row per CDR3 protein. The sample includes approximately 250,000 distinct CDR3 sequences, over 15% of them seen just once. Sequenced sample: PBMCs or a T cell subset sorted from them (not recorded which). The receptors here all came from a man aged 18 to 29 who had mild COVID-19 (a few samples of this study predate the infection). Cell type and time point are not known.

This clonotype occurred a few times. CDR3 residues: CASSLDSGFNQPQHF. The CDR3, as DNA: TGCGCCAGCAGCTTGGATTCGGGGTTCAATCAGCCCCAGCATTTT. The chain uses TRBV5-1 and TRBJ1-5; no definite D call. The germline V gene encodes CDR1 SGHRS and CDR2 YFSETQ. This CDR3 is built from 15 residues. Trimming stripped 0 bases from V and 3 bases from J, with 10 bases between.

The rearrangement uses TRBV2 and TRBJ2-7, with 8 bases that match TRBD1. Trimming cost V 7 bases and J 2 bases; bases outside gene matches: 7. The CDR3 loop spans 14 amino acids. Germline loops: CDR1 SNHLY, CDR2 FYNNEI. This CDR3 reads CASNLGQGPYEQYV. The DNA of the CDR3 is TGTGCCAGCAATCTAGGACAGGGTCCCTACGAGCAGTACGTC.

V is TRBV11-3 and J is TRBJ2-5; 9 positions match TRBD2. Germline lookup yields CDR1 SGHNT and CDR2 YENEEA. The CDR3 totals 16 residues. J gave up 4 bases and V 1 base, and 7 bases lay outside the gene matches. In DNA, the CDR3 is TGTGCCAGCAGCTTAGTTGGGACTAGCACGTCAGAGACCCAGTACTTC. It codes for CASSLVGTSTSETQYF.

J is TRBJ1-3 and V is TRBV7-9; D ambiguous. This CDR3 is built from 14 residues. Germline V gene data show CDR1 as SEHNR and CDR2 as FQNEAQ (reference sequence). The V gene lost 11 bases and the J gene lost 0 bases, with 14 bases spanning the gap. DNA of the CDR3: TGTGCCGGATCGACCGGGAACTCTGGAAACACCATATATTTT. Translated: CAGSTGNSGNTIYF.

This sequence joins TRBV7-2 and TRBJ2-7; D might be TRBD2 (6 bases). V gave up 5 bases and J gave up 7 bases, with 6 bases separating them. CDR1 is SGHTA, CDR2 FQGNSA, per germline. There are 10 residues in the CDR3. CDR3 nucleotide sequence: TGTGCCAGCAGCAGCGGGGAGCAGTACGTC. Translated: CASSSGEQYV.

The CDR3 coding sequence is TGTGCCAGCAGCTTACCGGGGGCCCCCAATGAGCAGTTCTTC. Translation gives CASSLPGAPNEQFF. V gene TRBV7-2 combines with J gene TRBJ2-1; either TRBD1 or TRBD2 may supply D (6 bases each). The V gene's germline CDR1 is SGHTA and CDR2 FQGNSA. Deletions cut 2 bases from V and 6 bases from J, with 11 bases between. This CDR3 has 14 amino acids. The whole variable domain, remainder taken from reference TRBV7-2 and TRBJ2-1, is GAGVSQSPSNKVTEKGKDVELRCDPISGHTALYWYRQSLGQGLEFLIYFQGNSAPDKSGLPSDRFSAERTGGSVSTLTIQRTQQEDSAVYLCASSLPGAPNEQFFGPGTRLTVL.

The chain links TRBV7-2 to TRBJ2-5; D perhaps matches TRBD2 (5 bases). V dropped 1 base and J dropped 6 bases, with 12 bases sitting between them. The CDR3 covers 14 residues. The germline gives CDR1 SGHTA, CDR2 FQGNSA. This chain's CDR3 is CASSLDAGEKTQYF. As DNA, the CDR3 is TGTGCCAGCAGCTTAGATGCCGGGGAAAAGACCCAGTACTTC.

J is TRBJ2-5 and V is TRBV15; TRBD2 matches at 11 bases. Germline-derived CDR1 and CDR2 are LNHNV and YYDKDF (reference sequence). J lost 0 bases, V lost 7 bases, and 10 bases had no gene match. This CDR3 spans 17 amino acids. The chain's CDR3 is CATIPGVAGGYQETQYF. DNA of the CDR3: TGTGCCACCATCCCGGGGGTAGCGGGGGGGTACCAAGAGACCCAGTACTTC. The entire variable domain, with the rest obtained from reference TRBV15 and TRBJ2-5, is as follows: DAMVIQNPRYQVTQFGKPVTLSCSQTLNHNVMYWYQQKSSQAPKLLFHYYDKDFNNEADTPDNFQSRRPNTSFCFLDIRSPGLGDTAMYLCATIPGVAGGYQETQYFGPGTRLLVL.

J is TRBJ2-3 and V is TRBV28; D may be TRBD2 (6 bases). Germline CDR1 reads MDHEN; CDR2 reads SYDVKM. Trimming took off 9 bases at V and 0 bases at J, with 16 bases between the two ends. The CDR3 sequence is 15 residues long. CDR3: CASGGMGTSTDTQYF. The CDR3 DNA reads TGTGCCAGTGGAGGGATGGGGACTAGCACAGATACGCAGTATTTT.